Presented here are 10 T cell receptor beta chains from one specimen sequenced in a study of blood T cell repertoires in COVID-19. The repertoire was sequenced with immunoSEQ multiplex PCR; TCRdb's copy has only in-frame clones and lacks some. This table has 430,000 or so clones, about 90% appearing once. Material for sequencing was peripheral blood. The source is a man aged 18-30 years with COVID-19, enrolled during active disease.

V usage is TRBV7-8 and J usage is TRBJ1-6; tentatively, D is TRBD1 (5 bases). Germline loops: CDR1 SGHVS, CDR2 FQNEAQ. V was shortened by 2 bases and J by 4 bases, with 12 bases between the two germline ends. The CDR3 runs 16 residues. CDR3 nucleotides: TGTGCCAGCAGCTTATCCAGGGTTTATTATAATTCACCCCTCCACTTT. Amino acids: CASSLSRVYYNSPLHF.

The chain carries TRBV27 and TRBJ1-4; 10 bases are shared with TRBD1. The V gene's germline CDR1 is MNHEY and CDR2 SMNVEV (reference sequence). V lost 4 bases to trimming and J lost 7 bases; unmatched junction nucleotides: 3. The CDR3 sequence is 14 residues long. The CDR3 region is CASSSRTGGEKLFF. DNA of the CDR3: TGTGCCAGCAGTTCTCGGACAGGGGGTGAAAAACTGTTTTTT.

This sequence joins TRBV12-3 or TRBV12-4 and TRBJ1-2; D remains unclear. V gave up 2 bases and J gave up 1 base, with 5 bases separating them. The CDR3 spans 13 residues. This CDR3 reads CASSLSINYGYTF. The CDR3 region has the DNA TGTGCCAGCAGTTTATCAATTAACTATGGCTACACCTTC.

The chain uses TRBV5-5 and TRBJ2-7; 7 nucleotides agree with TRBD2. The CDR3 loop spans 14 amino acids. CDR1 is SGHKS and CDR2 is YYEKEE in the germline V gene (reference sequence). Trimming took 4 bases from V and 3 from J; bases not matched to a gene: 7. CDR3 loop: CASSRGRVDYEQYF. The CDR3 DNA follows: TGTGCCAGCAGCAGAGGGAGGGTCGACTACGAGCAGTACTTC. Combining the CDR3 with reference TRBV5-5 and TRBJ2-7 gives the whole variable domain DAGVTQSPTHLIKTRGQQVTLRCSPISGHKSVSWYQQVLGQGPQFIFQYYEKEERGRGNFPDRFSARQFPNYSSELNVNALLLGDSALYLCASSRGRVDYEQYFGPGTRLTVT.

This chain uses TRBV19 with TRBJ1-1, with D possibly TRBD1 on 5 matching bases. The CDR3 sequence is 16 residues long. V lost 8 bases, J lost 0 bases, and 19 bases lay in between. Germline values: CDR1 LNHDA, CDR2 SQIVND (reference sequence). DNA for the CDR3: TGTGCCAGTCAACCGGGACCGGGAGCGGTGAACACTGAAGCTTTCTTT. It encodes CASQPGPGAVNTEAFF.

J is TRBJ2-7 and V is TRBV30; 10 nucleotides agree with TRBD1. V lost 1 base to trimming and J lost 4 bases; unmatched junction nucleotides: 4. The germline gives CDR1 GTSNPN, CDR2 SVGIG (reference sequence). This CDR3 has 14 residues. The CDR3: CAWSEGTGVYEQYF. The CDR3 nucleotides read TGTGCCTGGAGTGAAGGGACAGGGGTTTACGAGCAGTACTTC.

This chain connects TRBV19 to TRBJ2-7, with 11 positions matching TRBD1. The CDR3 is made up of 15 amino acids. J gave up 3 bases and V 3 bases, and 4 bases lay outside the gene matches. Germline V lookup: CDR1 LNHDA, CDR2 SQIVND (reference sequence). CDR3 nucleotide sequence: TGTGCCAGTAGTATGGGGACAGGGGGAAACTACGAGCAGTACTTC. It yields the protein CASSMGTGGNYEQYF.

The genes are TRBV5-1 and TRBJ2-1; possibly TRBD1 for D (7 bases). CDR1 and CDR2 from the germline V gene are SGHRS and YFSETQ. The CDR3 consists of 16 residues. The V gene lost 0 bases and the J gene lost 4 bases, with 14 bases spanning the gap. CDR3 DNA: TGCGCCAGCAGCTTGGGGCAGGGGGGATCTTACAATGAGCAGTTCTTC. Its protein is CASSLGQGGSYNEQFF.

This rearrangement joins TRBV18 to TRBJ1-3; a possible D gene is TRBD1 (6 bases). The CDR3 covers 13 residues. The germline CDR1 and CDR2 sequences are KGHSH and LQKENI. Trimming stripped 8 bases from V and 3 bases from J, with 11 bases between. Written as DNA, the CDR3 is TGTGCCAGCCCGGGGACAAATGGAAACACCATATATTTT. The encoded protein is CASPGTNGNTIYF. Based on the CDR3 plus reference TRBV18 and TRBJ1-3, the full variable domain is NAGVMQNPRHLVRRRGQEARLRCSPMKGHSHVYWYRQLPEEGLKFMVYLQKENIIDESGMPKERFSAEFPKEGPSILRIQQVVRGDSAAYFCASPGTNGNTIYFGEGSWLTVV.

The rearrangement joins TRBV5-6 to TRBJ1-1; possible D gene TRBD1, 6 bases. The germline V gene has CDR1 SGHDT and CDR2 YYEEEE. The CDR3 is made up of 15 amino acids. The V and J ends lost 2 bases and 5 bases respectively, with 16 bases between them. In DNA form, the CDR3 reads TGTGCCAGCAGCTTCCTAACAGGGTACGGGACTGAAGCTTTCTTT. Translated, it gives CASSFLTGYGTEAFF. Drawing the rest from reference TRBV5-6 and TRBJ1-1, the complete variable domain is DAGVTQSPTHLIKTRGQQVTLRCSPKSGHDTVSWYQQALGQGPQFIFQYYEEEERQRGNFPDRFSGHQFPNYSSELNVNALLLGDSALYLCASSFLTGYGTEAFFGQGTRLTVV.